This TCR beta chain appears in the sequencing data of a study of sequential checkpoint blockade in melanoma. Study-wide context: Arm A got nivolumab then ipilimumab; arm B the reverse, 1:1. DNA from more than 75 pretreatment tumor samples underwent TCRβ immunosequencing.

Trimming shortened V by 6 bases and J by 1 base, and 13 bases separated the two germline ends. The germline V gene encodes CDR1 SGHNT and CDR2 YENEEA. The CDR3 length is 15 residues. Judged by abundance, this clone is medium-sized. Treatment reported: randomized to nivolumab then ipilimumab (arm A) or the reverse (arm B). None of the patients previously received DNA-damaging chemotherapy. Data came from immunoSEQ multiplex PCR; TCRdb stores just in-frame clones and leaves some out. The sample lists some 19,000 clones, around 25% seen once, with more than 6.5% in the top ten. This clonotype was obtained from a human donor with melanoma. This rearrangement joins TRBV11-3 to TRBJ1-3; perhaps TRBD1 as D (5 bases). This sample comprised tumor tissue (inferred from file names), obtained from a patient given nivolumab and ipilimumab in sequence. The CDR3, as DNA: TGTGCCAGCAGTCCCCCCGGGGCTTCTGGAAACACCATATATTTT. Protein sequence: CASSPPGASGNTIYF.